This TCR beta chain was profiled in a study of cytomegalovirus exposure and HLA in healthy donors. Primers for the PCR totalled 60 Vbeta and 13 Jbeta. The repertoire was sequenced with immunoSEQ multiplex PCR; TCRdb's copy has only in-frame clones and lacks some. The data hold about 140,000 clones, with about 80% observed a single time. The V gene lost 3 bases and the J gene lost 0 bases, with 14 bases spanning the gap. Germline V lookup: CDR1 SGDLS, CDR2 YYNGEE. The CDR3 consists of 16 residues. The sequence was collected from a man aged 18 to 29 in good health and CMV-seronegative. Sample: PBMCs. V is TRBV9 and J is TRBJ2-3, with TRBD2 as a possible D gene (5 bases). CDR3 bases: TGTGCCAGCAGCGGACGCCCCGACTACAGCACAGATACGCAGTATTTT. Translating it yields CASSGRPDYSTDTQYF.